One sample yielded the 5 T cell receptor beta chains listed below, sequenced in a study of Graves' ophthalmopathy and Graves' hyperthyroidism. Amplified TCR beta CDR3 regions were obtained using RNA transcripts as template. HTBI-primed first-round RT-PCR preceded second-round multiplex PCR. MiXCR was run by TCRdb on the multiplex PCR reads, yielding one entry per CDR3 protein. The sample consists of roughly 500,000 distinct CDR3 sequences, approximately 15% of them appearing once. The sequencing input was blood. These receptors all come from a woman between 25 and 40 years old with Graves' ophthalmopathy.

This clonotype was seen more than once but under ten times. A single base separates this from a much larger clone, so it may be a read error. The rearrangement links TRBV4-1 to TRBJ1-6; 10 bases are a match to TRBD1. This CDR3 contains 19 residues. Germline V gene data show CDR1 as MGHRA and CDR2 as YSYEKL. The CDR3 sequence: CSSSQVASGTGALNSPLHF. CDR3 bases: TGCTCCAGCAGCCAAGTTGCGTCCGGGACAGGGGCTCTTAATTCACCCCTCCACTTT.

In its sample, this clonotype was seen many times. The genes are TRBV27 and TRBJ2-7, with D possibly being TRBD2 (5 bases). The CDR3 length is 15 residues. The germline V gene encodes CDR1 MNHEY and CDR2 SMNVEV (reference sequence). Trimming took 5 bases from V and 3 from J, leaving 17 bases between them. The CDR3 sequence: CASSTRGSASYEQYF. The CDR3 DNA sequence: TGTGCCAGCAGTACCCGAGGGAGTGCCAGCTACGAGCAGTACTTC.

This clonotype was detected ten times or more. The gene calls are TRBV20-1 and TRBJ1-5; a possible D gene is TRBD1 (6 bases). V gave up 1 base and J gave up 4 bases, with 11 bases separating them. Germline V gene data show CDR1 as DFQATT and CDR2 as SNEGSKA (reference sequence). The CDR3 covers 14 residues. The CDR3 sequence: CSARVHRANQPQHF. DNA for the CDR3: TGCAGTGCTAGAGTCCACAGGGCTAATCAGCCCCAGCATTTT.

At least ten counts were recorded for this clonotype. V gene TRBV15 combines with J gene TRBJ2-7, with D unresolved. Trimming stripped 3 bases from V and 3 bases from J, with 6 bases between. This CDR3 has 12 residues. Germline loops: CDR1 LNHNV, CDR2 YYDKDF (reference sequence). For the CDR3, the DNA is TGTGCCACCAGCAGCTTCCACTACGAGCAGTACTTC. Its protein is CATSSFHYEQYF.

This clonotype was seen repeatedly, ten times or more. The J gene is TRBJ2-5, the V gene TRBV24-1; D may correspond to TRBD1 or TRBD2 (5 bases each). Trimming pared 5 bases from V and 5 bases from J, leaving 17 bases between. CDR1 and CDR2 (germline): KGHDR, SFDVKD. CDR3 size: 15 residues. The CDR3 region has the DNA TGTGCCACCAGTGCCCGGGACGGAGGTCTCGAGACCCAGTACTTC. Its translation is CATSARDGGLETQYF.